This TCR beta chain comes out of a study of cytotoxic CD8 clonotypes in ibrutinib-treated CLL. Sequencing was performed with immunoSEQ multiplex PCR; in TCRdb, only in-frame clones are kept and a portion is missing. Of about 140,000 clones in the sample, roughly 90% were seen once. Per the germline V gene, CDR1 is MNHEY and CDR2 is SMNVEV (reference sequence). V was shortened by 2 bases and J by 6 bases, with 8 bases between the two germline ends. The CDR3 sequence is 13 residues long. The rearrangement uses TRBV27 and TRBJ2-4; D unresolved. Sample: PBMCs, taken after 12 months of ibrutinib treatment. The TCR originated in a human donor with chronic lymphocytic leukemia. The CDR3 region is CASSLTPGNIQYF. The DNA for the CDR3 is TGTGCCAGCAGTTTAACTCCGGGAAACATTCAGTACTTC.